The 27 T cell receptor beta chains reported below all come from one sample, sequenced in a study of T cell responses to AZD1222 COVID-19 vaccine. Some clones are missing from TCRdb's copy, which holds only in-frame ones; the method was immunoSEQ multiplex PCR. The data contain 150,000 to 200,000 clones, about 88% of them singletons. The specimen was peripheral blood, collected on day 0 of AZD1222 vaccination. These receptors came from an adult in good health.

This clone was found once. The CDR3 nucleotides are TGTGCCAGCACCCCCCCGGGGCTAAGCTCCTACAATGAGCAGTTCTTC. This sequence encodes CASTPPGLSSYNEQFF. The genes are TRBV28 and TRBJ2-1; possibly TRBD1 or TRBD2 for D (5 bases each). The CDR3 spans 16 residues. V was cut by 7 bases and J by 0 bases, with 16 bases left in between. Germline CDR1 is MDHEN and CDR2 is SYDVKM.

The rearrangement joins TRBV20-1 to TRBJ1-1; D gene uncertain. Deletions cut 3 bases from V and 4 bases from J, with 9 bases between. Germline CDR1 and CDR2: DFQATT and SNEGSKA (reference sequence). The CDR3 length is 12 residues. Here the CDR3 reads CSASRAATEAFF. CDR3 bases: TGCAGTGCTAGTCGGGCGGCCACTGAAGCTTTCTTT.

The chain combines TRBV7-2 with TRBJ1-2; TRBD1 agrees at 8 bases. Germline lookup yields CDR1 SGHTA and CDR2 FQGNSA. V lost 3 bases, J lost 8 bases, and 8 bases stayed unmatched. The CDR3 consists of 14 residues. The CDR3 here is CASSFGQGAYGYTF. CDR3 coding DNA: TGTGCCAGCAGCTTCGGGCAGGGGGCTTACGGCTACACCTTC.

V and J are TRBV11-1 and TRBJ2-7, with TRBD1 as a possible D gene (7 bases). The germline V and J ends were trimmed by 3 bases and 6 bases, with 21 bases remaining between them. CDR3 length: 16 amino acids. CDR1 is SGHAT, CDR2 FQDESV, per germline (reference sequence). For the CDR3, the DNA is TGTGCCAGCAGCTTCGGGGGCCGAGGGGGCAGAGGCGAGCAGTACTTC. Protein: CASSFGGRGGRGEQYF.

The chain carries TRBV3-1 (or the pseudogene TRBV3-2) and TRBJ2-7, with 8 bases fitting TRBD1. The CDR3 runs to 15 residues. Germline V gives CDR1 LGHDT, CDR2 YNNKEL (reference sequence). The junction had 5 bases not matched to a gene; V was cut back by 2 bases and J by 2 bases. CDR3: CASSQRQGTTYEQYF. CDR3 in DNA: TGTGCCAGCAGCCAAAGACAGGGGACCACCTACGAGCAGTACTTC.

This chain joins TRBV5-1 and TRBJ2-7, with D tentatively TRBD1 or TRBD2 (5 bases each). There are 15 residues in the CDR3. Germline V gene data show CDR1 as SGHRS and CDR2 as YFSETQ. Between the trimmed V and J ends, which lost 3 bases and 0 bases, there was a span of 13 bases. CDR3 loop: CASSSGTLSSYEQYF. The CDR3 nucleotides are TGCGCCAGCAGCTCCGGGACCCTGAGCTCCTACGAGCAGTACTTC.

The genes are TRBV5-1 and TRBJ2-3, with D tentatively TRBD1 (6 bases). The CDR3 spans 15 residues. CDR1 and CDR2 (germline): SGHRS, YFSETQ. Between the trimmed V and J ends, which lost 7 bases and 6 bases, there was a span of 21 bases. The DNA for the CDR3 is TGCGCCAGCGGATACGGGACAAGGGCCACGGATACGCAGTATTTT. Translated, it gives CASGYGTRATDTQYF.

This clone showed up just once. The CDR3 region has the DNA TGTGCCAGCAGTTTGAGGCAGGGGAATTCACCCCTCCACTTT. This translates into CASSLRQGNSPLHF. This rearrangement joins TRBV28 to TRBJ1-6; TRBD1 might be the D (6 bases). The CDR3 runs 14 residues. V lost 3 bases and J lost 7, with 10 bases in between. Germline CDR1 reads MDHEN; CDR2 reads SYDVKM.

This chain links TRBV28 with TRBJ1-1; weak D call: TRBD1 (5 bases). The CDR3 contains 14 residues. With 2 bases removed from V and 2 bases from J, the gap between germline ends came to 9 bases. CDR1 is MDHEN, CDR2 SYDVKM, per germline. CDR3 in DNA: TGTGCCAGCAGTTTAGGGGCCGTTAACACTGAAGCTTTCTTT. It translates to CASSLGAVNTEAFF.

The rearrangement uses TRBV28 and TRBJ1-4; tentative D call: TRBD1 (5 bases). This CDR3 has 13 amino acids. The V gene's germline CDR1 is MDHEN and CDR2 SYDVKM. Between the trimmed V and J ends, which lost 9 bases and 8 bases, there was a span of 16 bases. CDR3 sequence (DNA): TGTGCCAGTCGTGATGGGGCGAAAGAAAAACTGTTTTTT. Translated: CASRDGAKEKLFF.

The chain has TRBV18 and TRBJ2-1, with 8 bases lining up with TRBD2. This CDR3 has 19 amino acids. Trimming cost V 4 bases and J 6 bases; bases outside gene matches: 20. Germline V CDR1 and CDR2: KGHSH, LQKENI. CDR3 protein: CASSRSPREGDPNFNEQFF. CDR3 sequence (DNA): TGTGCCAGCTCACGTTCCCCCCGGGAGGGCGACCCCAATTTCAATGAGCAGTTCTTC.

The CDR3 loop reads CASSKTGLGNTIYF. DNA for the CDR3: TGTGCCAGCAGCAAGACAGGGCTTGGAAACACCATATATTTT. This sequence joins TRBV9 and TRBJ1-3; TRBD1 matches at 7 bases. From germline, CDR1 is SGDLS and CDR2 YYNGEE. The CDR3 covers 14 residues. The J segment lost 3 bases and the V segment lost 4 bases, leaving 4 bases of the junction unmatched. The full variable domain, in which reference TRBV9 and TRBJ1-3 provide the parts outside the CDR3, is DSGVTQTPKHLITATGQRVTLRCSPRSGDLSVYWYQQSLDQGLQFLIQYYNGEERAKGNILERFSAQQFPDLHSELNLSSLELGDSALYFCASSKTGLGNTIYFGEGSWLTVV.

The DNA for the CDR3 is TGTGCCACCAGCTCTCCAGGGGCTCAGCCCCAGCATTTT. Protein product: CATSSPGAQPQHF. This chain uses TRBV15 with TRBJ1-5; D perhaps matches TRBD1 (6 bases). The CDR3 totals 13 residues. The germline gives CDR1 LNHNV, CDR2 YYDKDF (reference sequence). Trimming cost V 5 bases and J 6 bases, with 11 bases left between them.

This chain uses TRBV7-6 with TRBJ1-5, with a weak D call TRBD1 (5 bases). V dropped 1 base and J dropped 5 bases, with 12 bases sitting between them. The CDR3 consists of 15 residues. Looked up from germline, CDR1 is SGHVS and CDR2 is FNYEAQ. The chain's CDR3 is CASSLGPLGDQPQHF. The DNA for the CDR3 is TGTGCCAGCAGCTTAGGTCCTTTGGGGGATCAGCCCCAGCATTTT.

The chain carries TRBV10-1 and TRBJ2-2, with no clear D. V lost 6 bases and J 5 bases, leaving 10 bases between the germline ends. The CDR3 has 13 residues. The germline gives CDR1 WNHNN, CDR2 SYGVQD (reference sequence). The CDR3 DNA is TGCGCCAGCAGCAAGGTCCCGACCGGGGAGCTGTTTTTT. Translating gives CASSKVPTGELFF.

The chain joins TRBV9 to TRBJ2-5; 10 nucleotides align to TRBD2. Germline CDR1 SGDLS, CDR2 YYNGEE. The CDR3 runs to 16 residues. V lost 0 bases and J lost 1; bases outside the gene matches: 3. Here the CDR3 reads CASSVGAGGIQETQYF. As DNA, the CDR3 is TGTGCCAGCAGCGTAGGAGCGGGAGGGATCCAAGAGACCCAGTACTTC.

The gene calls are TRBV28 and TRBJ1-4; no definite D call. The V end was cut by 6 bases, the J end by 6 bases, with 20 bases between. Germline CDR1 is MDHEN and CDR2 is SYDVKM. The CDR3 is 16 residues long. CDR3 loop: CASSLVGRTDDEKLFF. The DNA of the CDR3 is TGTGCCAGCAGCCTCGTGGGTCGGACCGATGATGAAAAACTGTTTTTT.

The rearrangement uses TRBV19 and TRBJ1-3, with TRBD1 matching over 7 bases. The CDR3 length is 17 residues. The V gene end was trimmed by 5 bases and the J gene end by 3 bases; junction bases not matched to a gene: 13. Germline V lookup: CDR1 LNHDA, CDR2 SQIVND (reference sequence). The CDR3, as DNA: TGTGCCAGTAGTCCTAGAACGACAGGGCCTTTTGGAAACACCATATATTTT. This codes for CASSPRTTGPFGNTIYF.

V usage is TRBV13 and J usage is TRBJ2-3, with unresolved D. CDR1 and CDR2 from the germline V gene are PRHDT and FYEKMQ (reference sequence). V lost 5 bases, J lost 2 bases, and 8 bases lay in between. There are 13 residues in the CDR3. CDR3 in amino acids: CASSHTTTDTQYF. DNA of the CDR3: TGTGCCAGCAGCCACACGACCACAGATACGCAGTATTTT.

V is TRBV19 and J is TRBJ2-1, with 10 bases aligning to TRBD2. After removal of 5 bases from V and 5 bases from J, the junction contained 6 bases not matched to a gene. The germline V gene encodes CDR1 LNHDA and CDR2 SQIVND (reference sequence). The CDR3 is 15 amino acids. As DNA, the CDR3 is TGTGCCAGTAGTGCCAGGACTAGCGGCAACAATGAGCAGTTCTTC. Protein sequence: CASSARTSGNNEQFF.

This clone was counted once. V and J are TRBV19 and TRBJ2-3, with D perhaps being TRBD1 or TRBD2 (5 bases each). From germline, CDR1 is LNHDA and CDR2 SQIVND (reference sequence). V gave up 7 bases and J gave up 6 bases, with 17 bases separating them. The CDR3 loop spans 14 amino acids. The CDR3 region is CASTMGPPTDTQYF. The CDR3 nucleotides are TGTGCCAGTACCATGGGACCGCCCACGGATACGCAGTATTTT.

This clone appeared a few times. The chain uses TRBV7-9 and TRBJ2-1, with D unclear. The CDR3 has 15 residues. The V end lost 7 bases, the J end lost 0 bases, and 13 bases lay between the germline ends. CDR1 and CDR2 (germline): SEHNR, FQNEAQ (reference sequence). CDR3 sequence: CASTKQESSYNEQFF. CDR3 nucleotides: TGTGCCAGCACCAAGCAGGAGAGCTCCTACAATGAGCAGTTCTTC.

The chain employs TRBV7-2 and TRBJ2-7; TRBD1 agrees at 7 bases. CDR1 SGHTA and CDR2 FQGNSA come from the germline V gene. The length of the CDR3 is 15 residues. V shed 5 bases and J 3 bases; nucleotides not matched to a gene: 10. CDR3 protein: CASSIRDSVIYEQYV. The CDR3 nucleotides are TGTGCCAGCAGCATCCGGGACAGTGTCATCTACGAGCAGTACGTC.

V gene TRBV28 combines with J gene TRBJ1-2, with D possibly matching TRBD1 (5 bases). Germline CDR1 is MDHEN and CDR2 is SYDVKM. The CDR3 covers 16 residues. V lost 5 bases to trimming and J lost 0 bases, with 16 bases between them. The CDR3 spells CASSNRGGTSNYGYTF. The DNA for the CDR3 is TGTGCCAGCAGTAACCGTGGGGGAACGTCTAACTATGGCTACACCTTC.

The rearrangement joins TRBV10-3 to TRBJ2-7; D remains unclear. V was pared by 3 bases and J by 2 bases, with 11 bases between. This CDR3 has 14 residues. Per germline, CDR1 ENHRY and CDR2 SYGVKD. CDR3 region: CAISEDTGPYEQYF. CDR3 in DNA: TGTGCCATCAGTGAAGACACCGGTCCCTACGAGCAGTACTTC.

The chain carries TRBV5-5 and TRBJ2-7; 9 bases align to TRBD1. Germline V CDR1 and CDR2: SGHKS, YYEKEE (reference sequence). The ends lost 2 bases at V and 4 bases at J; junction bases unmatched: 7. The CDR3 runs to 15 residues. CDR3 protein: CASSFTGTGMYEQYV. For the CDR3, the DNA is TGTGCCAGCAGCTTTACCGGGACAGGGATGTACGAGCAGTACGTC.

This clone occurred once. This chain connects TRBV5-4 to TRBJ2-3; D gene unclear. The CDR3 is made up of 14 amino acids. Germline V gene lookup returns CDR1 SGHNT and CDR2 YYREEE (reference sequence). V dropped 0 bases and J dropped 2 bases, with 7 bases sitting between them. The CDR3 region is CASSLGTNTDTQYF. CDR3 nucleotide sequence: TGTGCCAGCAGCTTGGGAACAAACACAGATACGCAGTATTTT.